The 5 T cell receptor beta chains below all came from one sample that was sequenced in a study of blood T cell repertoires in COVID-19. The data were produced by immunoSEQ multiplex PCR, yet TCRdb's version contains in-frame clones alone and is incomplete. Of 250,000 to 300,000 clones detected, about nine tenths appear once; the ten largest clones hold around 1.1%. The sequencing sample was made of PBMCs or T cells enriched from blood (not recorded which). The source is a woman under 40 who had recovered from COVID-19.

This rearrangement joins TRBV7-3 to TRBJ1-2; 9 bases map to TRBD1. Germline V gives CDR1 SGHTA, CDR2 FQGTGA. The V segment lost 3 bases and the J segment 8 bases; nucleotides outside the gene matches: 4. The CDR3 is 13 amino acids. The CDR3 region has the DNA TGTGCCAGCAGCTTCGGGACAGGGAAAGGCTACACCTTC. Its protein is CASSFGTGKGYTF. The full variable domain, rest sourced from reference TRBV7-3 and TRBJ1-2, is GAGVSQTPSNKVTEKGKYVELRCDPISGHTALYWYRQSLGQGPEFLIYFQGTGAADDSGLPNDRFFAVRPEGSVSTLKIQRTERGDSAVYLCASSFGTGKGYTFGSGTRLTVV.

In its sample, this clone was seen a few times. V gene TRBV27 combines with J gene TRBJ2-5, with 9 bases fitting TRBD2. CDR3 size: 13 residues. Losses at the gene ends were 8 bases for V and 3 bases for J; bases not matched to a gene: 4. Looked up from germline, CDR1 is MNHEY and CDR2 is SMNVEV (reference sequence). The CDR3 region has the DNA TGTGCCAGCCGCCTAGCGGGGAAAGAGACCCAGTACTTC. Protein sequence: CASRLAGKETQYF.

Only one count was recorded for this clone. The chain carries TRBV28 and TRBJ2-7, with 10 nucleotides matching TRBD2. Per germline, CDR1 MDHEN and CDR2 SYDVKM. The length of the CDR3 is 15 residues. V trimming: 6 bases; J trimming: 5 bases; junction bases outside the gene matches: 10. CDR3 DNA sequence: TGTGCCAGCAGAGAAGCGGGAGGGCCTTTCGACGAGCAGTACTTC. Translating it yields CASREAGGPFDEQYF.

The V gene is TRBV7-9, the J gene TRBJ2-3, with 7 bases fitting TRBD2. The CDR3 is 16 amino acids. V lost 1 base to trimming and J lost 3 bases; unmatched junction nucleotides: 7. The germline V gene encodes CDR1 SEHNR and CDR2 FQNEAQ (reference sequence). The CDR3 sequence: CASSLDTGGPTDTQYF. Here the CDR3 DNA reads TGTGCCAGCAGCTTAGATACGGGAGGCCCGACAGATACGCAGTATTTT.

This chain joins TRBV14 and TRBJ1-3, with 7 bases that match TRBD1. CDR1 and CDR2 from the germline V gene are SGHDN and FVKESK. The CDR3 is made up of 19 amino acids. The trim removed 4 bases at V and 0 bases at J, leaving 15 bases unmatched. For the CDR3, the DNA is TGTGCCAGCAGCCCCTTTGGGGGTCGACAGGGCCCCTCTGGAAACACCATATATTTT. Protein sequence: CASSPFGGRQGPSGNTIYF.